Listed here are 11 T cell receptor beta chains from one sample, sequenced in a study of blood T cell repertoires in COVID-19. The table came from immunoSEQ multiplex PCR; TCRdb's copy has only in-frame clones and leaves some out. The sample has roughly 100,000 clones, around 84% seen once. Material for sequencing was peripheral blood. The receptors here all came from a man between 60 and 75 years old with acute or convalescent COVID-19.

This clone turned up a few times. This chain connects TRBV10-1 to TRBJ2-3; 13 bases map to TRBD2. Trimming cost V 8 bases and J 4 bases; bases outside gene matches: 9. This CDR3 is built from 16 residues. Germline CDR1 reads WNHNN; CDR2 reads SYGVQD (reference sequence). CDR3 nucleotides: TGCGCCAGCCTACCCGGACTAGCGGGAGAGGCAGATACGCAGTATTTT. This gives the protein CASLPGLAGEADTQYF.

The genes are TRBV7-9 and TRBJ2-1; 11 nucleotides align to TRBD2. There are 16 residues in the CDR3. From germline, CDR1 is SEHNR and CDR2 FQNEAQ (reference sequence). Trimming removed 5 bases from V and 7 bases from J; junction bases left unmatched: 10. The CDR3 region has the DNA TGTGCCAGCAGCCGTCCACTAGCGGGAGCGAAAAATGAGCAGTTCTTC. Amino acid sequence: CASSRPLAGAKNEQFF.

The CDR3 reads CASSDRDDTQYF. DNA of the CDR3: TGTGCCAGCAGCGACAGGGACGATACGCAGTATTTT. V is TRBV28 and J is TRBJ2-3, with 7 bases matching TRBD1. The CDR3 loop spans 12 amino acids. Trimming removed 6 bases from V and 6 bases from J; junction bases left unmatched: 3. Germline V gene data show CDR1 as MDHEN and CDR2 as SYDVKM.

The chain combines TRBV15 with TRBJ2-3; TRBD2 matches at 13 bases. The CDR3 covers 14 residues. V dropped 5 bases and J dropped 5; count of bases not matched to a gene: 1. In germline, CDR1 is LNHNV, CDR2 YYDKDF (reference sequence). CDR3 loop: CATSRTSGRDTQYF. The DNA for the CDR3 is TGTGCCACCAGCCGGACTAGCGGGAGAGATACGCAGTATTTT.

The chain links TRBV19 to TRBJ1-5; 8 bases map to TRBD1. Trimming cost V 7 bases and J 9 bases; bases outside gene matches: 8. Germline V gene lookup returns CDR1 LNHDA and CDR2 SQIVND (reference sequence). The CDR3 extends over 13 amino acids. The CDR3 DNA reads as TGTGCCAGTAAAGGACAGGGACATTCGCCCCAGCATTTT. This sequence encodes CASKGQGHSPQHF.

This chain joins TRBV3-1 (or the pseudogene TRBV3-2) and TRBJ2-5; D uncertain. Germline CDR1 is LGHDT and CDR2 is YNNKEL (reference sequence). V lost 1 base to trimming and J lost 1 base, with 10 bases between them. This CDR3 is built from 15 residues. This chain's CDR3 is CASSQADSFQETQYF. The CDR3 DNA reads TGTGCCAGCAGCCAAGCAGATAGCTTCCAAGAGACCCAGTACTTC.

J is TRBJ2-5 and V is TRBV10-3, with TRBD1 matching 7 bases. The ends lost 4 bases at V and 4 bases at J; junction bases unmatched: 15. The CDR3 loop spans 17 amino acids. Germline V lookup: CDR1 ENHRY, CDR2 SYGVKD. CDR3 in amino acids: CAISGGLTGVEGETQYF. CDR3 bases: TGTGCCATCAGTGGGGGCCTTACAGGGGTCGAGGGAGAGACCCAGTACTTC.

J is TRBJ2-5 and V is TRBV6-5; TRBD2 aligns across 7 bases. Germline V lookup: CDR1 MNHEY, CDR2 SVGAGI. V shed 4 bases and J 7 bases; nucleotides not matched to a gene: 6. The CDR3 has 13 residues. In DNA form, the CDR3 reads TGTGCCAGCAGTTTTGGCGGGAGTGGGACCCAGTACTTC. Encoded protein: CASSFGGSGTQYF.

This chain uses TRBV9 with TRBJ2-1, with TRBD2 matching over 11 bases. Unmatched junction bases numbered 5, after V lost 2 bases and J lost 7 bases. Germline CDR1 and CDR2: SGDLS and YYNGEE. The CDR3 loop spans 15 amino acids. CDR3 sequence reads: CASSVTLAGANEQFF. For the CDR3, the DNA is TGTGCCAGCAGCGTCACACTAGCGGGAGCGAATGAGCAGTTCTTC.

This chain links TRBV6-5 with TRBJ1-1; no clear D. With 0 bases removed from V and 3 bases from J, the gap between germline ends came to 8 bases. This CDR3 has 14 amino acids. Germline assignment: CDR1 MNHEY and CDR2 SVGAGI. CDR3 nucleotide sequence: TGTGCCAGCAGTTACTCAAAGGGAGACACTGAAGCTTTCTTT. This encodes CASSYSKGDTEAFF.

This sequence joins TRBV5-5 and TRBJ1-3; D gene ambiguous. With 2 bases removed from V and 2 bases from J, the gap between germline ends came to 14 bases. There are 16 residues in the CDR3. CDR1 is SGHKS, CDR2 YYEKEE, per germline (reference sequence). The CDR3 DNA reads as TGTGCCAGCAGCTTCGGTTTCAGCGGGGCTGGAAACACCATATATTTT. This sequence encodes CASSFGFSGAGNTIYF. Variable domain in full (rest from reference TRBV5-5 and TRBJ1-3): DAGVTQSPTHLIKTRGQQVTLRCSPISGHKSVSWYQQVLGQGPQFIFQYYEKEERGRGNFPDRFSARQFPNYSSELNVNALLLGDSALYLCASSFGFSGAGNTIYFGEGSWLTVV.